The T cell receptor beta chain described here comes from a study of cytomegalovirus exposure and HLA in healthy donors. The PCR had 60 Vbeta and 13 Jbeta primers. Clones were sequenced by immunoSEQ multiplex PCR, and TCRdb holds only the in-frame ones, with some missing. The table includes some 150,000 clones, 75% to 90% detected once. Germline loops: CDR1 SGHAT, CDR2 FQNNGV. V lost 5 bases and J lost 1, with 12 bases in between. The length of the CDR3 is 15 residues. Study-wide results and caveats: Cytomegalovirus-associated status was assigned to around 160 TCR beta chains.

About this clone: Its antigen remains unknown.

This TCR was sampled from a woman aged 25 to 39 in good health and CMV-seronegative. The V call is TRBV11-2, the J call TRBJ2-1; D might be TRBD2 (6 bases). Source material: PBMCs. The CDR3 spells CASSRRGDSYNEQFF. Written as DNA, the CDR3 is TGTGCCAGCAGCCGGAGGGGCGATTCCTACAATGAGCAGTTCTTC.